A selection of T cell receptor beta chains follows, all from one sample in a study of blood T cell repertoires in COVID-19. The data were produced by immunoSEQ multiplex PCR, yet TCRdb's version contains in-frame clones alone and is incomplete. The table has about 49,000 clones, about 88% seen once; the top ten hold under 6%. Sequenced: peripheral blood. These receptors were taken from a man aged 35-49 years with active COVID-19. CDR3s include the opening cysteine and the closing phenylalanine or tryptophan. A D gene is named only where the DNA matches it firmly. Rows give clone size only sometimes, using once, few, many, or a class for an expanded clone.

J gene	clone size	V gene	D gene	CDR3 DNA	CDR3 protein
TRBJ2-7	NA	TRBV19	NA	TGTGCCAGTAGTCCAGGCCTAACAAGGTACGAGCAGTACTTC	CASSPGLTRYEQYF
TRBJ2-2	NA	TRBV5-6	TRBD1	TGTGCCAGCAGCTGGGCGGACAGGGAGAACACCGGGGAGCTGTTTTTT	CASSWADRENTGELFF
TRBJ2-3	NA	TRBV9	TRBD2	TGTGCCAGCAGCGTAGCGGGAGGGAGCACAGATACGCAGTATTTT	CASSVAGGSTDTQYF
TRBJ1-1	NA	TRBV7-2	NA	TGTGCCAGCAGCCCGCGGGGGGGGCAAGAAGCTTTCTTT	CASSPRGGQEAFF
TRBJ2-1	NA	TRBV19	TRBD2	TGTGCCAGTAGTAGAACGGGACTAGCGGGAATAAATGAGCAGTTCTTC	CASSRTGLAGINEQFF
TRBJ2-5	once	TRBV27	TRBD2	TGTGCCAGCAGTCCATCGGGGGGTTCTGGCGAGACCCAGTACTTC	CASSPSGGSGETQYF
TRBJ2-7	NA	TRBV5-4	TRBD2	TGTGCCAGCAGCTCTAGCGGGAGAGGAGAGCAGTACTTC	CASSSSGRGEQYF
TRBJ1-1	NA	TRBV30	NA	TGTGCCTGGAGTGTAAGCAGGGGTAGCACTGAAGCTTTCTTT	CAWSVSRGSTEAFF
TRBJ2-1	NA	TRBV19	TRBD2	TGTGCCAGTACCCGGGACGGGAGGGCCTACAATGAGCAGTTCTTC	CASTRDGRAYNEQFF
TRBJ2-1	few	TRBV28	NA	TGTGCCAGCAGGTACACTCCCGAAGGGAGCAATGAGCAGTTCTTC	CASRYTPEGSNEQFF
TRBJ2-1	once	TRBV5-1	NA	TGCGCCAGCAGCTTCTCCCCGAGCTCCTACAATGAGCAGTTCTTC	CASSFSPSSYNEQFF
TRBJ2-2	NA	TRBV11-2	TRBD2	TGTGCCAGCAGCCCGGGGGGTGCCGGGGAGCTGTTTTTT	CASSPGGAGELFF
TRBJ2-2	NA	TRBV6-6	NA	TGTGCCAGCAGCCAAGGACTACCGAACACCGGGGAGCTGTTTTTT	CASSQGLPNTGELFF
TRBJ2-1	once	TRBV4-1	NA	TGCGCCAGCAGCCAAGAGAGGAGGGGCAATGAGCAGTTCTTC	CASSQERRGNEQFF
TRBJ2-1	NA	TRBV9	NA	TGTGCCAGCAGCGTAGAAGGTAGCGGCTCCTACAATGAGCAGTTCTTC	CASSVEGSGSYNEQFF
TRBJ1-6	NA	TRBV6-5	TRBD1	TGTGCCAGCAGTAGGACCGGGACAGGGAGTTCACCCCTCCACTTT	CASSRTGTGSSPLHF
TRBJ2-7	NA	TRBV6-1	TRBD1	TGTGCCAGCAGTGAATGGGGACAGCCGTACGAGCAGTACTTC	CASSEWGQPYEQYF
TRBJ2-7	NA	TRBV2	NA	TGTGCCAGCAGTGCTTCAGGGGAAAAGCAGTACTTC	CASSASGEKQYF
TRBJ1-6	NA	TRBV30	NA	TGTGCCTGGAGAAGTCAATCGAGGGGAGGCTCACCCCTCCACTTT	CAWRSQSRGGSPLHF
TRBJ2-7	NA	TRBV18	TRBD1	TGTGCCAGCTCATCCGGACAGGGGGCCTACGAGCAGTACTTC	CASSSGQGAYEQYF
TRBJ2-6	NA	TRBV6-4	NA	TGTGCCAGCAGTGACCTCCGACTGTTCTCTGGGGCCAACGTCCTGACTTTC	CASSDLRLFSGANVLTF
TRBJ2-7	few	TRBV10-1	NA	TGCGCCAGCAGTGAGTCTACGGGAGCCTACGAGCAGTACTTC	CASSESTGAYEQYF
TRBJ2-7	NA	TRBV4-1	NA	TGCGCCAGCAGCCAAGTTCTAGCCAGGGGCCTTTCCTACGAGCAGTACTTC	CASSQVLARGLSYEQYF
TRBJ2-7	NA	TRBV6-6	TRBD2	TGTGCCAGCAGTTACCAACGGGAGGGCTACGAGCAGTACTTC	CASSYQREGYEQYF
TRBJ2-3	NA	TRBV18	TRBD2	TGTGCCAGCTCACCAGTACTAGCGGGAGAAGGCGGCACAGATACGCAGTATTTT	CASSPVLAGEGGTDTQYF
TRBJ1-1	NA	TRBV25-1	NA	TGTGCCAGCAGTGATCCGGGGACTGAAGCTTTCTTT	CASSDPGTEAFF
TRBJ2-5	NA	TRBV7-3	TRBD2	TGTGCCAGCAGCCCTCTAGCGGGCAACCAAGAGACCCAGTACTTC	CASSPLAGNQETQYF
TRBJ2-5	NA	TRBV5-1	TRBD1	TGCGCCAGCAGTCTATCGACAGGGACGAAGGAGACCCAGTACTTC	CASSLSTGTKETQYF
TRBJ2-5	NA	TRBV15	NA	TGTGCCACCAGCAGAGTCCGCCAGGGACAAGAGACCCAGTACTTC	CATSRVRQGQETQYF
TRBJ2-3	once	TRBV18	TRBD1	TGTGCCAGCTCATCGGGACAGGAGAAGAGCACAGATACGCAGTATTTT	CASSSGQEKSTDTQYF
TRBJ2-7	once	TRBV27	TRBD1	TGTGCCAGCAGGGGACAGGGAACCTACGAGCAGTACTTC	CASRGQGTYEQYF
TRBJ2-5	NA	TRBV3-1/TRBV3-2	TRBD2	TGTGCCAGCAGCCAAGCAGGACTAGGGGTGGAGACCCAGTACTTC	CASSQAGLGVETQYF
TRBJ2-2	NA	TRBV19	NA	TGTGCCAGCACCGGCAGGGTTCCGGCCGGGGAGCTGTTTTTT	CASTGRVPAGELFF
TRBJ2-7	NA	TRBV5-4	NA	TGTGCCAGCAGCTTCGGCAGGGTCTCCTACGAGCAGTACTTC	CASSFGRVSYEQYF
TRBJ2-2	NA	TRBV27	NA	TGTGCCAGCAGTCTACCCCATAGCGGCCTTGGCCCCGGGGAGCTGTTTTTT	CASSLPHSGLGPGELFF
TRBJ2-3	NA	TRBV7-3	NA	TGTGCCAGCAGCCGGGACTCACCAGATACGCAGTATTTT	CASSRDSPDTQYF
TRBJ2-1	NA	TRBV11-2	NA	TGTGCCAGCAGCTTAGGGCCCTCGGGTAATGAGCAGTTCTTC	CASSLGPSGNEQFF
TRBJ1-2	NA	TRBV28	TRBD1	TGTGCCACCTGGGGGACAGGGGGCTTTGACTATGGCTACACCTTC	CATWGTGGFDYGYTF
TRBJ2-3	NA	TRBV5-4	NA	TGTGCCAGCAGCTCCTACTACGCCGTGCTTCTGAATACGCAGTATTTT	CASSSYYAVLLNTQYF
TRBJ2-7	NA	TRBV6-1	NA	TGTGCCAGCAGTGATAGGGGGGGCTTGTACTTC	CASSDRGGLYF
TRBJ2-5	once	TRBV28	NA	TGTGCCAGCACGGAGGGAAGACGAGAGACCCAGTACTTC	CASTEGRRETQYF
TRBJ2-3	NA	TRBV19	NA	TGTGCCAGTAGTATGCTTAGCCAGACAGATACGCAGTATTTT	CASSMLSQTDTQYF